This entry is about one TCR beta chain. V gave up 2 bases and J gave up 5 bases; unmatched junction bases: 3. The CDR3 contains 13 residues. Germline V gene lookup returns CDR1 SGHTS and CDR2 YDEGEE. This sample was included in a study of identifying expanded T cells in peripheral blood. The data were produced by immunoSEQ multiplex PCR, yet TCRdb's version contains in-frame clones alone and is incomplete. The data contain 70,000 to 95,000 clones, more than 70% of them singletons. The J gene is TRBJ2-7, the V gene TRBV5-8; 8 nucleotides align to TRBD1. The receptor comes from a person between 18 and 69 years old in good health. The sample comprised blood. CDR3 coding DNA: TGTGCCAGCAGCTTTCAGGGGGCGGACGAGCAGTACTTC. This encodes CASSFQGADEQYF.